Listed here are 16 T cell receptor beta chains from one sample, sequenced in a study of patients and donors after allogeneic stem cell transplantation. TCRdb re-called the RT-PCR reads through MiXCR, storing one row per CDR3 protein. The sample includes 17,000 or so distinct CDR3 sequences, 27% seen only once; the top ten take around 33%. The sequencing input was blood, either unsorted or a sorted T cell fraction (not recorded which). The receptors shown here come from a human donor who was either an allogeneic HSCT recipient or a stem cell or donor lymphocyte infusion donor (not recorded which). It is not recorded whose cells these are; they may come from a transplant donor.

The chain has TRBV7-2 and TRBJ2-5; D unclear. The germline V gene encodes CDR1 SGHTA and CDR2 FQGNSA. There are 13 residues in the CDR3. Trimming stripped 2 bases from V and 1 base from J, with 5 bases between. CDR3 bases: TGTGCCAGCAGCTTACCGATCCAAGAGACCCAGTACTTC. This gives the protein CASSLPIQETQYF.

This chain links TRBV6-6 with TRBJ1-6, with D tentatively TRBD1 (6 bases). CDR3 length: 16 residues. V was clipped by 1 base and J by 0 bases, with 7 bases between them. Germline V gives CDR1 MNHNY, CDR2 SVGAGI (reference sequence). The CDR3 nucleotides are TGTGCCAGCAGTTACTTAGGGGGCTCCTATAATTCACCCCTCCACTTT. It translates to CASSYLGGSYNSPLHF.

The chain combines TRBV4-3 with TRBJ1-1; D is uncertain. Germline CDR1 and CDR2: LGHNA and YSLEER. V was cut by 4 bases and J by 5 bases, with 17 bases left in between. The CDR3 is 15 residues long. Here the CDR3 reads CASSRLGRPRTEAFF. The DNA of the CDR3 is TGCGCCAGCAGCCGCCTGGGCAGGCCGCGGACTGAAGCTTTCTTT.

The chain links TRBV11-2 to TRBJ1-2, with D hard to call. Trimming took 0 bases from V and 3 from J, leaving 11 bases between them. CDR1 is SGHAT, CDR2 FQNNGV, per germline. The CDR3 is made up of 15 amino acids. CDR3 region: CASSLEGMRHYGYTF. For the CDR3, the DNA is TGTGCCAGCAGCTTAGAAGGAATGAGGCACTATGGCTACACCTTC.

The table lists this clonotype with many counts. The chain combines TRBV3-1 with TRBJ1-1, with 9 nucleotides matching TRBD1. The CDR3 loop spans 14 amino acids. The V segment lost 2 bases and the J segment 7 bases; nucleotides outside the gene matches: 5. Per germline, CDR1 LGHDT and CDR2 YNNKEL (reference sequence). The CDR3 DNA reads as TGTGCCAGCAGCCAATGGGACAGGGACGGTGAAGCTTTCTTT. Protein sequence: CASSQWDRDGEAFF.

This clonotype was seen many times. The chain is built from TRBV7-9 and TRBJ1-5; D unclear. V was pared by 5 bases and J by 6 bases, with 11 bases between. The CDR3 loop spans 13 amino acids. Germline CDR1 and CDR2: SEHNR and FQNEAQ (reference sequence). The CDR3 reads CASSVYGGQPQHF. CDR3 DNA: TGTGCCAGCAGCGTCTATGGCGGTCAGCCCCAGCATTTT.

This clonotype was counted between two and nine times. This chain joins TRBV10-3 and TRBJ1-2, with D uncertain. The CDR3 runs to 12 residues. Trimming pared 0 bases from V and 9 bases from J, leaving 8 bases between. The germline V gene has CDR1 ENHRY and CDR2 SYGVKD. Here the CDR3 DNA reads TGTGCCATCAGTGAGTCGTGGGGAAGCTACACCTTC. The encoded protein is CAISESWGSYTF.

CDR3 loop: CASSYSSGTGGARTEAFF. In DNA, the CDR3 is TGTGCCAGCAGTTACTCCTCCGGGACAGGGGGCGCGAGGACTGAAGCTTTCTTT. This rearrangement joins TRBV6-5 to TRBJ1-1, with 12 bases fitting TRBD1. Germline V gene sequence: CDR1 MNHEY, CDR2 SVGAGI. The CDR3 is 18 residues long. V dropped 0 bases and J dropped 5; count of bases not matched to a gene: 10.

The gene calls are TRBV18 and TRBJ1-5; no firm D call. The germline V gene encodes CDR1 KGHSH and CDR2 LQKENI. The CDR3 contains 14 residues. Trimming cost V 1 base and J 2 bases, with 6 bases left between them. For the CDR3, the DNA is TGTGCCAGCTCACCACAGCACGGCAATCAGCCCCAGCATTTT. Amino acid sequence: CASSPQHGNQPQHF.

By share, this clonotype ranks as medium-sized (0.01 to 0.1%). The genes are TRBV10-3 and TRBJ1-5; no clear D. This CDR3 has 12 amino acids. The V gene lost 3 bases and the J gene lost 4 bases, with 4 bases spanning the gap. Germline-derived CDR1 and CDR2 are ENHRY and SYGVKD. Written as DNA, the CDR3 is TGTGCCATCAGTGATTGGAATCAGCCCCAGCATTTT. Translating it yields CAISDWNQPQHF.

V usage is TRBV11-2 and J usage is TRBJ2-4; the match to TRBD1 covers 9 bases. CDR1 is SGHAT and CDR2 is FQNNGV in the germline V gene. V shed 0 bases and J 0 bases; nucleotides not matched to a gene: 3. This CDR3 region has 17 residues. The CDR3 here is CASSLDRTGVAKNIQYF. The CDR3 nucleotides read TGTGCCAGCAGCTTAGATCGGACAGGGGTAGCCAAAAACATTCAGTACTTC.

The CDR3 is CSARDPSRNTEAFF. The CDR3 DNA sequence: TGCAGTGCTAGAGATCCAAGTCGGAACACTGAAGCTTTCTTT. The chain combines TRBV20-1 with TRBJ1-1; D ambiguous. The CDR3 has 14 residues. Trimming shortened V by 0 bases and J by 1 base, and 9 bases separated the two germline ends. Germline assignment: CDR1 DFQATT and CDR2 SNEGSKA (reference sequence).

By share, this clonotype counts as medium-sized (0.01 to 0.1%). This chain uses TRBV12-3 or TRBV12-4 with TRBJ1-5; 7 nucleotides align to TRBD1. The J segment lost 4 bases and the V segment lost 4 bases, leaving 7 bases of the junction unmatched. CDR3 size: 15 residues. The CDR3 nucleotides are TGTGCCAGCAGTTCATACAGGGGTGGGAATCAGCCCCAGCATTTT. It translates to CASSSYRGGNQPQHF.

This clonotype was counted only a few times. The CDR3 sequence: CASSEIGELFF. The CDR3 DNA follows: TGTGCCAGCAGTGAAATCGGGGAGCTGTTTTTT. The chain links TRBV25-1 to TRBJ2-2; D gene ambiguous. CDR1 is MGHDK and CDR2 is SYGVNS in the germline V gene. This CDR3 is 11 amino acids long. V lost 2 bases and J lost 7, with 2 bases in between.

This clonotype was seen a handful of times. V gene TRBV6-6 combines with J gene TRBJ1-5, with D maybe TRBD1 (6 bases). The V gene lost 0 bases and the J gene lost 7 bases, with 13 bases spanning the gap. Germline V gene sequence: CDR1 MNHNY, CDR2 SVGAGI (reference sequence). The CDR3 is 15 amino acids. Written as DNA, the CDR3 is TGTGCCAGCAGTTACTCACCGGCCCAGGGGCAGCCCCAGCATTTT. Its translation: CASSYSPAQGQPQHF.

This clonotype is judged medium-sized. This rearrangement joins TRBV10-3 to TRBJ1-1; D might be TRBD1 (5 bases). From germline, CDR1 is ENHRY and CDR2 SYGVKD. The CDR3 spans 12 residues. V was clipped by 11 bases and J by 3 bases, with 13 bases between them. In DNA, the CDR3 is TGTGCCGGGAGTGCGGGGGACACTGAAGCTTTCTTT. It codes for CAGSAGDTEAFF.